This T cell receptor beta chain was profiled in a study of blood T cell repertoires in COVID-19. Looking at the study overall: The United States, Italy and Spain supplied acute and convalescent COVID-19 samples. T cells, B-cell-depleted T cells, or PBMCs supplied cDNA or gDNA.

Per the original methods: Reference gene primers were amplified, and this amplification served to estimate nucleated cell counts. The table came from immunoSEQ multiplex PCR; TCRdb's copy has only in-frame clones and leaves some out. The V and J calls and clone size were taken over from that table, and D and trimming were inferred from the DNA. Here the sample spans 250,000 to 350,000 clones, approximately 93% being singletons. Seattle patients were enrolled during active infection and followed longitudinally. Germline CDR1 and CDR2: WSHSY and SAAADI. This CDR3 spans 15 amino acids. The V and J ends lost 4 bases and 6 bases respectively, with 19 bases between them.

This chain uses TRBV10-2 with TRBJ2-7, with D perhaps matching TRBD1 (6 bases). The TCR comes from a woman aged 25 to 39 with COVID-19, enrolled during active disease. What was sequenced was peripheral blood. The CDR3 protein is CASSAVDSRNAEQYF. CDR3 in DNA: TGCGCCAGCAGTGCCGTGGACAGCCGTAATGCCGAGCAGTACTTC.